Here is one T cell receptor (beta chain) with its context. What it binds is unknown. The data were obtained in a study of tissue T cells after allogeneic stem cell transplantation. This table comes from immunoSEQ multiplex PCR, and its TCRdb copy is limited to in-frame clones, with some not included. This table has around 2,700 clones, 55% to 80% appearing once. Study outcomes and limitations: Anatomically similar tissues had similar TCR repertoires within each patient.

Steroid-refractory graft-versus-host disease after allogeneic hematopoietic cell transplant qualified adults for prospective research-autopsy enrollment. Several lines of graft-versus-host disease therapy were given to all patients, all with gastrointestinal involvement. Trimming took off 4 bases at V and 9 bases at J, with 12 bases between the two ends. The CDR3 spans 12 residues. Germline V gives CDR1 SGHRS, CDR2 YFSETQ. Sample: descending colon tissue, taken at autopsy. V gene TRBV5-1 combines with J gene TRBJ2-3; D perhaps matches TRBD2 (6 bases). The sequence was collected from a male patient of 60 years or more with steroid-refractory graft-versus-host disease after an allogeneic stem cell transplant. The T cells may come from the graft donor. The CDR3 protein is CASSEKGRTQYF. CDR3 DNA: TGCGCCAGCAGCGAAAAGGGGAGGACGCAGTATTTT.